A selection of T cell receptor beta chains follows, all from one sample in a study of blood T cell repertoires in COVID-19. Using immunoSEQ multiplex PCR, the repertoire was profiled, and TCRdb retains in-frame clones only, with some absent. This table has roughly 250,000 clones, about 89% appearing once. The sequenced sample consisted of peripheral blood. The receptor source for this set is a woman aged 45-65 years with acute or convalescent COVID-19. CDR3s include the opening cysteine and the closing phenylalanine or tryptophan. The order of the fields is J gene, V gene, D gene, clone size, CDR3 DNA, CDR3 protein. The D gene is left open where the match is weak. For some rows the clone size is stated as once, few or many, or as a class when expanded; others skip it.

TRBJ2-3 | TRBV9 | - | - | TGTGCCAGCAGCAACCGGGAGTACGGAGATACGCAGTATTTT | CASSNREYGDTQYF
TRBJ1-1 | TRBV4-3 | TRBD1 | - | TGCGCCAGCAGCCAAGATCAGAGACAGGGCAACACTGAAGCTTTCTTT | CASSQDQRQGNTEAFF
TRBJ1-2 | TRBV10-3 | - | - | TGTGCCATCAGTGACACATGGGCCGGCTACACCTTC | CAISDTWAGYTF
TRBJ1-3 | TRBV7-9 | - | - | TGTGCCAGCAGCCCCCGAGGGAGCTCTGGAAACACCATATATTTT | CASSPRGSSGNTIYF
TRBJ2-1 | TRBV9 | - | - | TGTGCCAGCAGCGAGCCCCGACAGGTGGAGCAGTTCTTC | CASSEPRQVEQFF
TRBJ2-7 | TRBV29-1 | TRBD1 | - | TGCAGCGTTGAAGGGGGGCGAGGGGGCGAGTGGGAGCAGTACTTC | CSVEGGRGGEWEQYF
TRBJ1-5 | TRBV4-2 | - | - | TGTGCCAGCAGCCAAGATTTCCGGGGGGCCAATCAGCCCCAGCATTTT | CASSQDFRGANQPQHF
TRBJ2-7 | TRBV27 | - | - | TGTGCCAGCACCCCCCCAGGGAATCGGGCCTACGAGCAGTACTTC | CASTPPGNRAYEQYF
TRBJ1-1 | TRBV6-5 | TRBD1 | - | TGTGCCAGCAGGACAGGGGGCAGGAGTACTGAAGCTTTCTTT | CASRTGGRSTEAFF
TRBJ1-4 | TRBV6-5 | - | - | TGTGCCAACCTAGAGGAAGGGAGAAAACTGTTTTTT | CANLEEGRKLFF
TRBJ2-1 | TRBV5-4 | TRBD2 | few | TGTGCCAGCAGCTTGGCCGGACTAGCGGGCTACAATGAGCAGTTCTTC | CASSLAGLAGYNEQFF
TRBJ1-4 | TRBV7-3 | - | - | TGTGCCAGCAGCCGGACCGGGACTTCTAATGAAAAACTGTTTTTT | CASSRTGTSNEKLFF
TRBJ2-1 | TRBV19 | - | - | TGTGCCAGTAGTACCCGAACTATGAACAATGAGCAGTTCTTC | CASSTRTMNNEQFF
TRBJ2-2 | TRBV5-1 | TRBD2 | - | TGCGCCAGCAGCTTGGTTGGGACTAGCGGTGACACCGGGGAGCTGTTTTTT | CASSLVGTSGDTGELFF
TRBJ2-7 | TRBV29-1 | TRBD1 | once | TGCAGCGTTGTCTCGAGACAGGGTAAGAACGAGCAGTACTTC | CSVVSRQGKNEQYF
TRBJ2-1 | TRBV24-1 | - | - | TGTGCCACCAGTGATCATAGAAACCAATACAATGAGCAGTTCTTC | CATSDHRNQYNEQFF
TRBJ1-5 | TRBV27 | - | once | TGTGCCAGCAGTTTAGACATCGGGGGCAATCAGCCCCAGCATTTT | CASSLDIGGNQPQHF
TRBJ2-3 | TRBV7-8 | TRBD1 | few | TGTGCCAGCAGCTTCGGGACAGGGACAGATACGCAGTATTTT | CASSFGTGTDTQYF
TRBJ2-4 | TRBV6-1 | TRBD1 | - | TGTGCCAGCAGTGAGGGGAACAGGGGTTACATTCAGTACTTC | CASSEGNRGYIQYF
TRBJ1-4 | TRBV15 | - | - | TGTGCCACCAGCACCAACTTACAGGGAATGGACAAACTGTTTTTT | CATSTNLQGMDKLFF
TRBJ2-2 | TRBV11-3 | - | - | TGTGCCAGCAGCTTAACGAGGTCGGCCGGGGAGCTGTTTTTT | CASSLTRSAGELFF
TRBJ1-2 | TRBV9 | TRBD1 | - | TGTGCCAGCAGCGTGGAACTTGTGGGCAGGGGGCCGGATGGCTACACCTTC | CASSVELVGRGPDGYTF
TRBJ1-5 | TRBV2 | - | - | TGTGCCAGCAGAGGACTAGGGATCAATCAGCCCCAGCATTTT | CASRGLGINQPQHF
TRBJ2-5 | TRBV5-1 | - | - | TGCGCCAGCAGCCAGAGGGGGGAGACCCAGTACTTC | CASSQRGETQYF
TRBJ1-5 | TRBV7-6 | TRBD1 | - | TGTGCCAGCAGCCCCGGGACAGGGAATCAGCCCCAGCATTTT | CASSPGTGNQPQHF
TRBJ2-5 | TRBV5-1 | TRBD1 | - | TGCGCCAGCAGCTTGGCGGGGGACAGGGAAGAGACCCAGTACTTC | CASSLAGDREETQYF
TRBJ1-6 | TRBV3-1/TRBV3-2 | - | - | TGTGCCAGCAGCCAGAATCCAGGGGATTCACCCCTCCACTTT | CASSQNPGDSPLHF
TRBJ1-2 | TRBV18 | TRBD1 | - | TGTGCCAGCTCACAGGACAGGGTGAACTATGGCTACACCTTC | CASSQDRVNYGYTF
TRBJ1-6 | TRBV5-3 | - | many | TGTGCCAGAAAAAACTACAGGGACGGAAATTCACCCCTCCACTTT | CARKNYRDGNSPLHF
TRBJ1-5 | TRBV6-5 | - | - | TGTGCCAGCAGTTACGATACTCCACCGCGTCAGCCCCAGCATTTT | CASSYDTPPRQPQHF
TRBJ1-4 | TRBV6-5 | - | - | TGTGCCAGCAGTTACGGGCAGGGGTATAATGAAAAACTGTTTTTT | CASSYGQGYNEKLFF
TRBJ1-5 | TRBV2 | TRBD1 | once | TGTGCCAGCAGTGAAAAGGGGGCCCATCAGCCCCAGCATTTT | CASSEKGAHQPQHF
TRBJ1-6 | TRBV6-5 | - | - | TGTGCCAGCAGTTACTCGAGGGCTTCAAGGGATTCACCCCTCCACTTT | CASSYSRASRDSPLHF
TRBJ2-1 | TRBV30 | TRBD2 | - | TGTGCCTGGAGTGGGGCCGGGGCAGGGAAGCGGGGTTACAATGAGCAGTTCTTC | CAWSGAGAGKRGYNEQFF
TRBJ2-1 | TRBV7-9 | - | - | - | CASILGSGNEQFF
TRBJ2-7 | TRBV27 | TRBD1 | - | TGTGCCAGCAGTTCCGGACAGGGTCTGGGCGAGCAGTACTTC | CASSSGQGLGEQYF
TRBJ2-4 | TRBV5-6 | - | - | TGTGCCAGCAGCCAACCTGGGACAATTCAGTACTTC | CASSQPGTIQYF
TRBJ2-2 | TRBV9 | - | - | TGTGCCAGCAGCCCCCCCGGGAACACCGGGGAGCTGTTTTTT | CASSPPGNTGELFF
TRBJ2-3 | TRBV2 | TRBD2 | once | TGTGCCAGCAGCCGCGCTAGCGGGAGAACAGATACGCAGTATTTT | CASSRASGRTDTQYF
TRBJ2-3 | TRBV4-3 | - | - | TGCGCCAGCAGCCAAGGTCCTCGGACTAGCACAGATACGCAGTATTTT | CASSQGPRTSTDTQYF
TRBJ2-1 | TRBV12-3/TRBV12-4 | TRBD2 | - | TGTGCCAGCAGACTAGCGGAAGGGGATGAGCAGTTCTTC | CASRLAEGDEQFF
TRBJ2-1 | TRBV7-2 | TRBD2 | - | TGTGCCAGCAGCTACAAGGGACTAGCGGGAGTCGGGTTTTACAATGAGCAGTTCTTC | CASSYKGLAGVGFYNEQFF
TRBJ2-1 | TRBV7-3 | - | - | TGTGCCAGCAGCTTATGGGCGGGCCTATCCTACAATGAGCAGTTCTTC | CASSLWAGLSYNEQFF
TRBJ1-1 | TRBV5-6 | - | - | TGTGCCAGCAGCCCCGGGACACCGGGACCGGCCACTGAAGCTTTCTTT | CASSPGTPGPATEAFF
TRBJ2-2 | TRBV5-1 | TRBD2 | - | TGCGCCAGCAGCTCCTCCATCCTAGCGGGAGGGCGATCTCTAGGCGGGGAGCTGTTTTTT | CASSSSILAGGRSLGGELFF
TRBJ2-2 | TRBV7-9 | - | - | TGTGCCAGCAGCTTAAACAGGGGAGGCACCGGGGAGCTGTTTTTT | CASSLNRGGTGELFF
TRBJ2-5 | TRBV15 | TRBD2 | - | TGTGCCACCAGCAGAGATCGGATTGCGGGAGGATACCAAGAGACCCAGTACTTC | CATSRDRIAGGYQETQYF
TRBJ2-1 | TRBV2 | TRBD2 | - | TGTGCCAGCAGTGATCGGATCCCGGGACTAGCGGCCTACAATGAGCAGTTCTTC | CASSDRIPGLAAYNEQFF
TRBJ2-5 | TRBV5-1 | - | - | TGCGCCAGCAGCTGGAGCGGAAAGCGGCAAGAGACCCAGTACTTC | CASSWSGKRQETQYF
TRBJ1-2 | TRBV25-1 | - | - | TGTGCCAGCAAACCCGGGACAAGCTTTAACTATGGCTACACCTTC | CASKPGTSFNYGYTF
TRBJ2-7 | TRBV3-1/TRBV3-2 | - | - | TGTGCCAGCAGCCCGGGACAAAACTACGAGCAGTACTTC | CASSPGQNYEQYF